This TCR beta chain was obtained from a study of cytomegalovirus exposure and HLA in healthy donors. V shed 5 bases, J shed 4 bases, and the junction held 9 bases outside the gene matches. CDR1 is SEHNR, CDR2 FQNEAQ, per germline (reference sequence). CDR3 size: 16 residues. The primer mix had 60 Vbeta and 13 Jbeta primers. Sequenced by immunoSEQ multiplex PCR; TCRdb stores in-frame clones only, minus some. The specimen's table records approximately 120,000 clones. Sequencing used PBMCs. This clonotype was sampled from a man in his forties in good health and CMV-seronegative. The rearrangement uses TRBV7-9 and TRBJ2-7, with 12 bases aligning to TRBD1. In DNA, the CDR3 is TGTGCCAGCAGCCATGGGGGGACAGGGGGCTCGTACGAGCAGTACTTC. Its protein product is CASSHGGTGGSYEQYF. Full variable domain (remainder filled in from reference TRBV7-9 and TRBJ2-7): DTGVSQNPRHKITKRGQNVTFRCDPISEHNRLYWYRQTLGQGPEFLTYFQNEAQLEKSRLLSDRFSAERPKGSFSTLEIQRTEQGDSAMYLCASSHGGTGGSYEQYFGPGTRLTVT.